These T cell receptor beta chains were read from a single sample in a study of tumor-infiltrating lymphocytes in oesophageal squamous cell carcinoma. TCRdb re-called the PCR reads with MiXCR, one entry per CDR3 protein. The table lists about 13,000 distinct CDR3 sequences, roughly half of them singletons. What was sequenced was blood. These receptors originate from a female donor with esophageal squamous cell carcinoma. Both conserved end residues are part of each CDR3.

>TRBV7-2|TRBJ2-3
CASSPGTSGGAEDTQYF
>TRBV6-1|TRBJ2-5
CASSRLVILGPQETQYF
>TRBV27|TRBJ2-1
CASSLGGGMGEQFF
>TRBV18|-
CASSPPGQLGIYNEQFF
>TRBV12-3/TRBV12-4|TRBJ2-1
CASSLRSSYNEQFF
>TRBV7-2|TRBJ2-7
CASSPGTTQGQYF
>TRBV6-5|-
CASSLTGSEQYF
>TRBV5-4|-
CASSSGVATSYEQYF
>TRBV4-1|TRBJ2-5
CASSQVRGRDEEFF
>TRBV4-1|TRBJ1-6
CASGRVAADSPLHF
>TRBV7-2|TRBJ2-5
CASSLSRPAGEQYF
>TRBV6-4|TRBJ1-5
CASSEMEGQPQHF
>TRBV7-6|TRBJ2-6
CASSTVFSGANVLTF
>TRBV7-9|TRBJ2-2
CASSLGVTSGRTNTGELFF
>TRBV5-1|-
CASSLRLQETQYF
>TRBV12-5|TRBJ2-3
CASGLSGELYF
>TRBV11-2|-
CASSLDLTSGPQFF
>TRBV11-2|TRBJ2-7
CASSRSDSSYEQYF
>TRBV7-6|TRBJ1-3
CASSLAEPGIGNTIYF
>TRBV11-2|TRBJ1-1
CASSFSGSNTEAFF
>TRBV7-6|TRBJ2-7
CASSKDRDYEQYF
>TRBV7-2|TRBJ1-4
CASRSPGQVFEKLFF
>TRBV2|TRBJ2-1
CASSTSGVNNEQFF
>TRBV11-2|TRBJ2-2
CASSTSGVNTGELFF
>TRBV12-3/TRBV12-4|TRBJ1-1
CASIPKGGGWDTEAFF
>TRBV20-1|TRBJ1-2
CSARDSGQGIYYGYTF
>TRBV7-9|TRBJ2-1
CASISTGGNEQFF
>TRBV7-9|TRBJ2-5
CASSLIGGRETQYF
>TRBV12-3/TRBV12-4|TRBJ2-3
CASSFLRTSIPDTQYF
>TRBV7-6|TRBJ2-1
CASSYSIAGGYNEQFF
>TRBV6-1|TRBJ2-1
CASSPEQHYGSYNEQFF
>TRBV6-5|TRBJ2-1
CASSLKRGNYNEQFF
>TRBV7-8|-
CASSPLAGTGSYEQYF
>TRBV7-9|TRBJ2-1
CASSRGSSYNEQFF
>TRBV7-2|TRBJ2-1
CASSSGQGTMGQFF
>TRBV19|TRBJ2-7
CASSMGNYEQYF
>TRBV12-3/TRBV12-4|-
CASSARGRAKNIQYF
>TRBV6-1|TRBJ2-1
CASSDGGRQFF
>TRBV30|TRBJ2-7
CAWSRPPDHEQYF
>TRBV24-1|TRBJ1-2
CATSDPHRGQNGYTF
>TRBV6-6|TRBJ2-3
CASSYSQGVRTQYF
>TRBV12-3/TRBV12-4|-
CASSYRTGDDTGELFF
>TRBV11-3|-
CASMISRDRFIDEQFF
>TRBV24-1|TRBJ2-3
CATSGPTDTQYF
>TRBV6-1|TRBJ2-1
CASSRYPPDRAYTGELYF
>TRBV5-1|TRBJ2-3
CASSTSGGGDTQYF
>TRBV7-9|TRBJ2-1
CASGGGYNEQFF
>TRBV7-2|TRBJ1-2
CASSKRGFGYTF
>TRBV7-6|-
CASSVGETQYF
>TRBV7-2|-
CASSLEGLGVNEQFF
>TRBV5-1|-
CASSLGARDQETQYF